Presented here are 12 T cell receptor beta chains from one specimen sequenced in a study of blood T cells in healthy people across ages. Using a J-beta primer mix together with a sample-barcoded 5' primer, a second PCR was run for about 6 to 11 cycles. TCRdb passed the 5' RACE reads through MiXCR, listing each CDR3 protein once. The sample contains 550,000 to 750,000 distinct CDR3 sequences, roughly 21% of which appear only once. The source material was blood. The source of these receptors is a man between 65 and 85 years old in good health.

The chain recombines TRBV20-1 with TRBJ2-1; D gene unclear. In germline, CDR1 is DFQATT, CDR2 SNEGSKA (reference sequence). The CDR3 contains 11 residues. V was pared by 4 bases and J by 2 bases, with 3 bases between. The CDR3 is CSANPYNEQFF. CDR3 DNA sequence: TGCAGTGCTAATCCCTACAATGAGCAGTTCTTC.

This clonotype has a count of ten or more. V gene TRBV4-3 combines with J gene TRBJ1-2; no definite D call. Between the trimmed V and J ends, which lost 5 bases and 8 bases, there was a span of 15 bases. The CDR3 covers 13 residues. Germline V gene lookup returns CDR1 LGHNA and CDR2 YSLEER. The CDR3 DNA reads TGCGCCAGCAGCAATGGGGTGATTGGAGGCTACACCTTC. Translating it yields CASSNGVIGGYTF.

The J gene is TRBJ1-3, the V gene TRBV28; tentative D call: TRBD1 (5 bases). Trimming shortened V by 6 bases and J by 0 bases, and 15 bases separated the two germline ends. The CDR3 spans 16 residues. Germline CDR1 MDHEN, CDR2 SYDVKM. CDR3 in DNA: TGTGCCAGCAGGCCCTATACAGGCGACTCTGGAAACACCATATATTTT. The encoded protein is CASRPYTGDSGNTIYF. The whole variable domain, remainder taken from reference TRBV28 and TRBJ1-3, is DVKVTQSSRYLVKRTGEKVFLECVQDMDHENMFWYRQDPGLGLRLIYFSYDVKMKEKGDIPEGYSVSREKKERFSLILESASTNQTSMYLCASRPYTGDSGNTIYFGEGSWLTVV.

The table lists this clonotype with a few counts. The gene calls are TRBV7-9 and TRBJ1-2; no clear D. V was shortened by 6 bases and J by 2 bases, with 13 bases between the two germline ends. Per germline, CDR1 SEHNR and CDR2 FQNEAQ (reference sequence). The CDR3 sequence is 14 residues long. CDR3 DNA sequence: TGTGCCAGCAGAGACACTTCTCTCAACTATGGCTACACCTTC. Translation gives CASRDTSLNYGYTF.

The sample holds a few counts of this clonotype. The rearrangement joins TRBV6-4 to TRBJ2-3; no definite D call. The CDR3 has 14 amino acids. Looked up from germline, CDR1 is MRHNA and CDR2 is SNTAGT. V was pared by 5 bases and J by 1 base, with 10 bases between. The CDR3 nucleotides are TGTGCCAGCAGTCAAGAGGTGGGCACAGATACGCAGTATTTT. As protein: CASSQEVGTDTQYF.

The genes are TRBV30 and TRBJ2-1, with 11 positions matching TRBD2. The V gene's germline CDR1 is GTSNPN and CDR2 SVGIG (reference sequence). The CDR3 is made up of 17 amino acids. J lost 7 bases, V lost 0 bases, and 11 bases had no gene match. The CDR3 spells CAWSVRSGLAGLNEQFF. In DNA form, the CDR3 reads TGTGCCTGGAGTGTACGGTCAGGACTAGCGGGTTTAAATGAGCAGTTCTTC.

V and J are TRBV28 and TRBJ1-3; TRBD1 agrees at 10 bases. CDR3 length equals 18 residues. Germline V gene sequence: CDR1 MDHEN, CDR2 SYDVKM. V shed 7 bases, J shed 3 bases, and the junction held 15 bases outside the gene matches. CDR3 loop: CASTPPGQGISGGNTIYF. The CDR3 DNA reads as TGTGCCAGCACCCCGCCGGGACAGGGGATTTCTGGTGGAAACACCATATATTTT.

The rearrangement links TRBV28 to TRBJ2-5, with TRBD2 matching 9 bases. From germline, CDR1 is MDHEN and CDR2 SYDVKM. The CDR3 contains 16 residues. Germline trimming cut 3 bases from V and 3 bases from J; bases unmatched to any gene: 8. The CDR3 region is CASSFPPQRGEETQYF. CDR3 coding DNA: TGTGCCAGCAGTTTCCCTCCTCAGCGGGGGGAAGAGACCCAGTACTTC.

This clonotype came up a few times. This chain connects TRBV18 to TRBJ2-2; D is possibly TRBD1 (5 bases). The V gene's germline CDR1 is KGHSH and CDR2 LQKENI. This CDR3 comprises 17 residues. V was pared by 0 bases and J by 1 base, with 12 bases between. The CDR3 protein is CASSPPKQGLNTGELFF. CDR3 DNA: TGTGCCAGCTCACCACCGAAGCAGGGCCTGAACACCGGGGAGCTGTTTTTT.

This clonotype occurred a few times. This CDR3 reads CATSSGNRFEQYF. Here the CDR3 DNA reads TGCGCCACAAGTAGCGGGAATCGGTTCGAGCAGTACTTC. V is TRBV10-2 and J is TRBJ2-5, with 8 nucleotides matching TRBD2. The J call could be wrong; TRBJ2-7 is a better fit for the DNA end. Germline V gene lookup returns CDR1 WSHSY and CDR2 SAAADI. This CDR3 is 13 amino acids long.

In its sample, this clonotype was seen a few times. J is TRBJ2-5 and V is TRBV9; D may be TRBD2 (7 bases). The germline CDR1 and CDR2 sequences are SGDLS and YYNGEE. The CDR3 is 16 amino acids. V lost 0 bases and J 2 bases, leaving 14 bases between the germline ends. The DNA of the CDR3 is TGTGCCAGCAGCGTAGCCAAGGGAGGGGGTCAAGAGACCCAGTACTTC. This sequence encodes CASSVAKGGGQETQYF.

This chain connects TRBV20-1 to TRBJ2-7, with a weak D call TRBD2 (5 bases). The DNA end favors TRBJ2-1, so the J call may be wrong. The CDR3 is 14 amino acids. The V gene's germline CDR1 is DFQATT and CDR2 SNEGSKA (reference sequence). The CDR3 reads CSARGSVGFDEQFF. The CDR3 region has the DNA TGCAGTGCTAGAGGTAGCGTTGGTTTCGATGAGCAGTTCTTC.